These T cell receptor beta chains were read from a single sample in a study of PD-L1 blockade in urothelial cancer. The method was immunoSEQ multiplex PCR; TCRdb's version includes in-frame clones alone and lacks a portion of them. The table lists 35,000 to 50,000 clones, around 82% of them singletons. The material sequenced was PBMCs, taken around atezolizumab (anti-PD-L1) treatment. The source of these receptors is a man aged 60 to 75 with urothelial cancer. The conserved cysteine and the conserved F or W are not part of the CDR3 here.

cdr3_length	v_call	j_call	cdr3_aa
13	TRBV28	TRBJ2-7	ASSTPVTGSYEQY
12	TRBV2	TRBJ2-1	ASRGDSSYNEQF
13	TRBV28	TRBJ2-7	ASSSRDRGRVEQY
13	TRBV2	TRBJ2-3	ASNPWRGGTDTQY
12	TRBV18	TRBJ2-5	ASSPPTGRETQY
14	TRBV7-9	TRBJ2-2	ASSLRGTGGTGELF
13	TRBV28	TRBJ1-1	ASSPGGKRNTEAF
12	TRBV27	TRBJ1-5	ASSSTGGNQPQH
11	TRBV30	TRBJ1-2	AWSVGAGDGYT
14	TRBV28	TRBJ2-7	ASSLPRGIPSYEQY
13	TRBV19	TRBJ2-1	ASSLGQTDYNEQF
12	TRBV28	TRBJ2-4	ASSGVGGKNIQY
16	TRBV23-1	TRBJ1-1	ASSHFNRVWTVNTEAF
10	TRBV30	TRBJ2-7	AADSSSYEQY
13	TRBV5-4	TRBJ2-5	ASSLITTGLGTQY
12	TRBV6-5	TRBJ2-1	ASRPPGSYNEQF
14	TRBV30	TRBJ1-4	AWSQPPTATNEKLF
13	TRBV7-7	TRBJ2-2	ASSLGGRKTGELF
13	TRBV5-1	TRBJ1-1	ASKRDSSQNTEAF
11	TRBV6-5	TRBJ2-7	ASKRTGGNEQY
16	TRBV19	TRBJ2-2	ASRSGQRTQTNTGELF
15	TRBV7-9	TRBJ1-5	ASSLERPGGADQPQH
11	TRBV7-9	TRBJ1-2	ASSLAGGYGYT
13	TRBV6-1	TRBJ2-5	ASSSSGGSRETQY
11	TRBV6-8	TRBJ2-7	FCRQGTAYEQY
12	TRBV7-9	TRBJ2-7	ASSSSTRGYEQY